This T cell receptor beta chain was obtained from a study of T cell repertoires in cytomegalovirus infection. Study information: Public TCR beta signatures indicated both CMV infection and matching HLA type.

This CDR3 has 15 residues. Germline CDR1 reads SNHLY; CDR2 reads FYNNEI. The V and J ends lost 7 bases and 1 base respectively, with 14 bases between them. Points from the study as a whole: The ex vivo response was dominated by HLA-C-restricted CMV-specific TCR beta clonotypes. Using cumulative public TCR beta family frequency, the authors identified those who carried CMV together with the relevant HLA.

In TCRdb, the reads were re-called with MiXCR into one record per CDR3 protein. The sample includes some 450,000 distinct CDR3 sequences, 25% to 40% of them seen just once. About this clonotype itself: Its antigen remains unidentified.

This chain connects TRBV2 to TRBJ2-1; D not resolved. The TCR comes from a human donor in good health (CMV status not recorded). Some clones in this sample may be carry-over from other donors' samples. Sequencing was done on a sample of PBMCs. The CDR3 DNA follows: TGTGCCAGCACCCAGACTGATGTTTCCTACAATGAGCAGTTCTTC. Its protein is CASTQTDVSYNEQFF.